This TCR beta chain was recorded in a study of blood T cell repertoires in COVID-19. Study summary: Acute and convalescent COVID-19 samples came from the United States, Italy and Spain.

TCRdb's table, derived via immunoSEQ multiplex PCR, lists solely in-frame clones and lacks some. The sample carries fewer than 180,000 clones, approximately 86% recorded once. Germline CDR1 reads MNHEY; CDR2 reads SVGEGT. V was pared by 2 bases and J by 8 bases, with 11 bases of the junction left unmatched. CDR3 length: 16 residues. This sequence originates from a man between 65 and 85 years old with acute or convalescent COVID-19. Material for sequencing was peripheral blood. The chain couples TRBV6-2 or TRBV6-3 to TRBJ1-1; 10 bases agree with TRBD1. CDR3 sequence: CASSYPETGGGGEAFF. CDR3 sequence (DNA): TGTGCCAGCAGTTACCCCGAGACAGGGGGCGGAGGGGAAGCTTTCTTT.